A selection of T cell receptor beta chains follows, all from one sample in a study of T cell responses to AZD1222 COVID-19 vaccine. This table comes from immunoSEQ multiplex PCR, and its TCRdb copy is limited to in-frame clones, with some not included. Of roughly 140,000 clones listed, about 93% are singletons. Sequencing was performed on peripheral blood, taken on day 0 of AZD1222 vaccination. These receptors were collected from an adult in good health. CDR3s include the opening cysteine and the closing phenylalanine or tryptophan. The D gene is left open where the match is weak. Clone size, where shown, is once, few, many, or a class for clones that have expanded.

TRBV28	TRBJ2-1	-	TRBD1	CASEGTGDWNNEQFF
TRBV5-1	TRBJ2-3	-	-	CASSLVPFRNTLTDTQYF
TRBV29-1	TRBJ2-3	-	TRBD2	CSVEAGGAGDTQYF
TRBV2	TRBJ1-1	-	TRBD1	CASRTGGTEAFF
TRBV28	TRBJ1-2	-	-	CASSLSGNGYGYTF
TRBV5-6	TRBJ1-5	-	-	CASSSMDRGSNQPQHF
TRBV6-5	TRBJ2-3	once	-	CASKAGIVTDTQYF
TRBV3-1/TRBV3-2	TRBJ2-6	-	-	CASSQGRGGANVLTF
TRBV14	TRBJ1-2	-	-	CASSQENNYGYTF
TRBV4-1	TRBJ1-6	-	-	CASSQSEATQEGNSPLHF
TRBV7-8	TRBJ1-5	-	TRBD1	CASSLGQGNQPQHF
TRBV5-1	TRBJ1-2	-	TRBD1	CASRALETGAGYGYTF
TRBV19	TRBJ1-1	-	-	CASTLGHTEAFF
TRBV2	TRBJ1-4	-	-	CASSEDGATNEKLFF
TRBV7-8	TRBJ1-3	-	-	CASSDVGRSSGNTIYF
TRBV6-4	TRBJ1-2	-	-	CASRLGTSYTF
TRBV29-1	TRBJ1-1	-	TRBD1	CSVEQGWSEAFF
TRBV9	TRBJ1-1	-	TRBD1	CASSPGQGWNTEAFF
TRBV18	TRBJ1-4	-	-	CASSPSVHNEKLFF
TRBV7-9	TRBJ2-7	-	TRBD2	CASSVAGRLRDEQYF
TRBV19	TRBJ1-5	-	TRBD1	CASSPWDRGRGQPQHF
TRBV4-2	TRBJ2-5	-	TRBD2	CASSRLSASGGYQETQYF
TRBV7-2	TRBJ1-5	-	-	CASSLVLEMRQPQHF
TRBV28	TRBJ2-1	-	-	CASRGPGSYNEQFF
TRBV18	TRBJ1-2	-	-	CASSRGGPGYGYTF
TRBV28	TRBJ1-4	-	TRBD1	CASSRIGTGTEKLFF
TRBV19	TRBJ1-1	once	-	CASSIDSNTEAFF
TRBV5-8	TRBJ1-2	-	TRBD1	CASSRGTGKNGYTF
TRBV29-1	TRBJ1-2	-	TRBD1	CSGRDRGQDGYTF
TRBV5-1	TRBJ2-3	-	TRBD2	CASSLGASGTQSTDTQYF
TRBV18	TRBJ2-5	-	TRBD1	CASSPPGQGEETQYF
TRBV6-2/TRBV6-3	TRBJ1-5	-	-	CASSLLGQLSNQPQHF
TRBV11-2	TRBJ2-7	-	-	CASSLPPGGKTYEQYF
TRBV7-9	TRBJ2-5	once	-	CASSLARTRKETQYF
TRBV7-2	TRBJ2-3	-	-	CAGSPIGRYTDTQYF
TRBV7-9	TRBJ2-2	-	-	CASSSPGQRTGELFF
TRBV28	TRBJ1-2	-	-	CASSQMGAGLYGYTF
TRBV13	TRBJ2-4	-	TRBD2	CASSSPWGGSKNIQYF
TRBV12-5	TRBJ2-7	-	TRBD1	CASALDRAYEQYF
TRBV9	TRBJ2-1	-	TRBD2	CASSVALTSGRGNEQFF
TRBV7-6	TRBJ2-1	-	-	CASSLAILDSSYNEQFF
TRBV29-1	TRBJ1-2	-	TRBD1	CSARDRDYGYTF
TRBV7-7	TRBJ2-1	-	TRBD2	CASSLDYSPGLAGENEQFF
TRBV5-1	TRBJ2-7	-	TRBD1	CASQPGQGSSEQYF
TRBV5-1	TRBJ2-3	-	-	CASSTSYHNTDTQYF
TRBV28	TRBJ2-3	-	-	CASSSGQSPDTQYF
TRBV3-1/TRBV3-2	TRBJ2-5	-	TRBD2	CASSQDLAGGRTQYF